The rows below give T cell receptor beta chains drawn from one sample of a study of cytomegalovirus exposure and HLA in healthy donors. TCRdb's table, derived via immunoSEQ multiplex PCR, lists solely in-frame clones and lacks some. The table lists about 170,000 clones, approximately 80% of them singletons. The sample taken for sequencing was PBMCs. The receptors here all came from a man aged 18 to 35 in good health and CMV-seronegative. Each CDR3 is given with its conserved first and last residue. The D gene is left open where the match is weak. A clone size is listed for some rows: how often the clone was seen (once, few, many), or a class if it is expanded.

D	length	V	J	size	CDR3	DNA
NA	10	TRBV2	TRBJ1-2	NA	CASSSGGYTF	TGTGCCAGCTCTTCGGGGGGCTACACCTTC
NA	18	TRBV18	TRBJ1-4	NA	CASSPVGRTTATNEKLFF	TGTGCCAGCTCACCCGTCGGACGGACTACGGCAACTAATGAAAAACTGTTTTTT
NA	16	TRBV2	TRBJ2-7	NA	CASSEGWRGGDYEQYF	TGTGCCAGCAGTGAAGGGTGGCGGGGAGGAGACTACGAGCAGTACTTC
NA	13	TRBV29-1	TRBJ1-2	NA	CSVDERDHYGYTF	TGCAGCGTTGATGAGCGGGATCACTATGGCTACACCTTC
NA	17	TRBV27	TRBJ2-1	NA	CASSLSSWGRSYNEQFF	TGTGCCAGCAGTTTATCCTCATGGGGGAGGTCGTACAATGAGCAGTTCTTC
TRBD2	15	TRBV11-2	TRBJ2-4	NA	CASSLASGGRNIQYF	TGTGCCAGCAGCTTAGCTAGCGGGGGGAGAAACATTCAGTACTTC
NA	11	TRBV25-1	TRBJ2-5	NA	CASSPQETQYF	TGTGCCAGCAGCCCACAAGAGACCCAGTACTTC
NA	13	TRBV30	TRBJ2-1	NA	CAWIRRGWDEQFF	TGTGCCTGGATACGGAGGGGATGGGATGAGCAGTTCTTC
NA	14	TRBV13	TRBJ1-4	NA	CASSSQLANEKLFF	TGTGCCAGCAGCTCCCAACTGGCTAATGAAAAACTGTTTTTT
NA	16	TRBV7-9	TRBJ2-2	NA	CASSLKGQERLGELFF	TGTGCCAGCAGCTTAAAGGGACAAGAACGACTCGGGGAGCTGTTTTTT
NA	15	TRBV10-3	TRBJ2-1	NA	CAISDTGSAANEQFF	TGTGCCATCAGTGATACAGGGTCGGCGGCCAATGAGCAGTTCTTC
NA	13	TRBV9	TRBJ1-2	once	CASSLRPQQGYTF	TGTGCCAGCAGCTTAAGACCTCAACAGGGCTACACCTTC
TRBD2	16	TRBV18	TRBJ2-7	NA	CASSEREGQLSYEQYF	TGTGCCAGCTCAGAGCGGGAGGGCCAACTATCCTACGAGCAGTACTTC
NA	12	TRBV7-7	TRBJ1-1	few	CAGLGANTEAFF	TGTGCTGGCCTCGGAGCTAACACTGAAGCTTTCTTT